This T cell receptor beta chain was recovered during a study of spatial heterogeneity in lung cancer. The germline V and J ends were trimmed by 5 bases and 10 bases, with 12 bases remaining between them. This CDR3 comprises 11 residues. Per germline, CDR1 SEHNR and CDR2 FQNEAQ (reference sequence). Time point: sample taken at primary tumor resection. Unsorted whole RNA of tumor, nontumor lung or frozen PBMC was sequenced. This clonotype was detected ten times or more. Its antigen is not known. Study-wide findings and caveats: Higher tumor mutation counts went along with higher counts of expanded intratumoral alpha and beta TCRs.

All TCR cDNA molecules were individually tagged with a unique molecular identifier. TCRdb itself ran the 5' RACE reads through MiXCR, one entry per CDR3 protein. The sample carries about 11,000 distinct CDR3 sequences, roughly 5% recorded once. The clonotype comes from a male donor with early-stage non-small cell lung cancer. The source material was lung tumor tissue, sampled at surgery. V usage is TRBV7-9 and J usage is TRBJ2-7; D is undetermined. DNA for the CDR3: TGTGCCAGCAGCCCTGGTTGGGAACAGTACTTC. The encoded protein is CASSPGWEQYF.